This entry lists 5 T cell receptor beta chains sequenced from one sample in a study of cytomegalovirus exposure and HLA in healthy donors. In the PCR, 60 Vbeta and 13 Jbeta primers were used. Profiled with immunoSEQ multiplex PCR; TCRdb holds only in-frame clones, not every one. The profile covers about 110,000 clones, with 75% appearing a single time and roughly 2.9% taken by the ten largest. The sequenced sample was PBMCs. Receptors originate from a male donor in good health and CMV-seropositive.

The chain employs TRBV23-1 and TRBJ1-1; 8 bases are shared with TRBD1. TRBV23-1 is treated as an ORF (open reading frame) with a function not yet certain. The CDR3 runs 18 residues. The ends lost 0 bases at V and 5 bases at J; junction bases unmatched: 14. CDR3 amino acids: CASSQSRDRPPVRTEAFF. The CDR3 DNA reads TGCGCCAGCAGTCAATCCAGGGACAGGCCCCCCGTTAGGACTGAAGCTTTCTTT.

This chain joins TRBV13 and TRBJ2-3, with TRBD1 as a possible D gene (6 bases). Germline V gene lookup returns CDR1 PRHDT and CDR2 FYEKMQ (reference sequence). V gave up 7 bases and J gave up 3 bases, with 17 bases separating them. This CDR3 has 15 residues. The CDR3 DNA is TGTGCCAGCATGAGGGGCGGTAGGGGGACAGATACGCAGTATTTT. Its protein product is CASMRGGRGTDTQYF.

J is TRBJ1-3 and V is TRBV5-1; D call uncertain. V lost 0 bases and J 0 bases, leaving 13 bases between the germline ends. This CDR3 is 17 amino acids long. CDR1 and CDR2 (germline): SGHRS, YFSETQ. CDR3 region: CASSLVSRSSSGNTIYF. The CDR3 bases are TGCGCCAGCAGCTTGGTATCCAGATCAAGCTCTGGAAACACCATATATTTT.

The chain uses TRBV6-5 and TRBJ2-7; 8 bases are a match to TRBD1. Germline trimming cut 2 bases from V and 3 bases from J; bases unmatched to any gene: 6. This CDR3 has 15 amino acids. The germline gives CDR1 MNHEY, CDR2 SVGAGI. The CDR3 sequence is CASSYRDRGDYEQYF. CDR3 sequence (DNA): TGTGCCAGCAGTTACCGCGACAGGGGTGACTACGAGCAGTACTTC.

This chain joins TRBV5-6 and TRBJ1-5, with D tentatively TRBD1 (6 bases). The CDR3 runs 12 residues. The V and J ends lost 4 bases and 6 bases respectively, with 8 bases between them. The V gene's germline CDR1 is SGHDT and CDR2 YYEEEE. DNA of the CDR3: TGTGCCAGCAGCGAACAGGGTCAGCCCCAGCATTTT. This encodes CASSEQGQPQHF.